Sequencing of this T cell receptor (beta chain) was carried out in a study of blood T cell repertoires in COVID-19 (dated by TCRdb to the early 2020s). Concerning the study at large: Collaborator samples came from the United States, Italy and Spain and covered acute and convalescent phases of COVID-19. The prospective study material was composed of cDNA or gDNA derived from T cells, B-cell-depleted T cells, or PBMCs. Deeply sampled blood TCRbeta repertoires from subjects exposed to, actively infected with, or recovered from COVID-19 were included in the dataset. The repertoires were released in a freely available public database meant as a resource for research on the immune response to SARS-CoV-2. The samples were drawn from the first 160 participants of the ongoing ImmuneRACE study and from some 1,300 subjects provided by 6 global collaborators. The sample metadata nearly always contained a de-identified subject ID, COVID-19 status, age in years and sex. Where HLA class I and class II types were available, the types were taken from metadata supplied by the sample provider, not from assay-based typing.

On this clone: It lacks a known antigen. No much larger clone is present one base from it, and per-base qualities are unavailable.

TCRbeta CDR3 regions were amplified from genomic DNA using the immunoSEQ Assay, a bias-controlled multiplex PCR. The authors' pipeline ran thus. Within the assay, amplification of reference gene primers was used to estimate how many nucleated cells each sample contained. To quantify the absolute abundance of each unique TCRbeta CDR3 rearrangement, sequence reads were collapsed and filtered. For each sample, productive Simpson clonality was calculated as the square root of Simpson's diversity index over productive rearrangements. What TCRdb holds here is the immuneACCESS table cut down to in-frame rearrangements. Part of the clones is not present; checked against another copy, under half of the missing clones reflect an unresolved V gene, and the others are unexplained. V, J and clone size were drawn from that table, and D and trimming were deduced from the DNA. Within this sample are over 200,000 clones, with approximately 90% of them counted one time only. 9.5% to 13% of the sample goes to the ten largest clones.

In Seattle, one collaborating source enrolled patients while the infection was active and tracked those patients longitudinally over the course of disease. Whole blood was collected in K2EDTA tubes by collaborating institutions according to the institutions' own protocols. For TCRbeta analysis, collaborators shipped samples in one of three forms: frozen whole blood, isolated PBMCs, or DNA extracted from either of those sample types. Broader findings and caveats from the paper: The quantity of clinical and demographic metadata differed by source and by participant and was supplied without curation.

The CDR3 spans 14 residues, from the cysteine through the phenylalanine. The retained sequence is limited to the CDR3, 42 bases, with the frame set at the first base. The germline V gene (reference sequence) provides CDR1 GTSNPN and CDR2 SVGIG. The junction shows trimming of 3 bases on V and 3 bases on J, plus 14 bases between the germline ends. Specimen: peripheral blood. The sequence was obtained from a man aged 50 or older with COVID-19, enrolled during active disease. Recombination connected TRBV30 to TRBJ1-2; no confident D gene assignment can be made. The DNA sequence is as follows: TGTGCCTGGAGCCGGCAGGATCGTCACTATGGCTACACCTTC. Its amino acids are CAWSRQDRHYGYTF.